The 25 T cell receptor beta chains presented below share a single source sample, sequenced in a study of T-cell memory formation after mild COVID-19. TCRdb used MiXCR to reprocess the 5' RACE reads, holding one entry per CDR3 protein. The sample holds 410,000 or so distinct CDR3 sequences; less than 25% are singletons and the top ten take around 13%. The sequenced sample was PBMCs or a T cell subset sorted from them (not recorded which). The origin of the receptors is an adult woman who had mild COVID-19 (a few samples of this study predate the infection). Cell type and time point are not known.

This CDR3 is CSASPTGGATTEAFF. In nucleotides, the CDR3 is TGCAGTGCTAGTCCGACAGGGGGTGCGACCACTGAAGCTTTCTTT. V is TRBV20-1 and J is TRBJ1-1; TRBD1 matches at 9 bases. The CDR3 contains 15 residues. The V gene end was trimmed by 3 bases and the J gene end by 4 bases; junction bases not matched to a gene: 9. Per germline, CDR1 DFQATT and CDR2 SNEGSKA (reference sequence).

The rearrangement uses TRBV20-1 and TRBJ2-7; a weak D match, TRBD1 (5 bases). Deletions cut 0 bases from V and 4 bases from J, with 10 bases between. Germline V gives CDR1 DFQATT, CDR2 SNEGSKA (reference sequence). The length of the CDR3 is 13 residues. CDR3 DNA sequence: TGCAGTGCTAGAGACAGGGAAGGGTACGAGCAGTACTTC. It codes for CSARDREGYEQYF.

In its sample, this clonotype was seen a few times. The gene calls are TRBV25-1 and TRBJ1-5; tentatively, D is TRBD1 (5 bases). Germline V CDR1 and CDR2: MGHDK, SYGVNS. V lost 2 bases, J lost 9 bases, and 14 bases lay in between. This CDR3 is 14 amino acids long. The CDR3 sequence is CASSERGGTRPQHF. CDR3 DNA: TGTGCCAGCAGTGAACGGGGCGGAACGCGGCCCCAGCATTTT.

This clonotype has only a few counts. The gene calls are TRBV27 and TRBJ2-3, with D unresolved. There are 12 residues in the CDR3. CDR1 and CDR2 from the germline V gene are MNHEY and SMNVEV (reference sequence). V lost 0 bases to trimming and J lost 10 bases, with 8 bases between them. CDR3 residues: CASSLSGIAQYF. DNA for the CDR3: TGTGCCAGCAGTTTATCGGGTATTGCGCAGTATTTT.

The table lists this clonotype with many counts. J is TRBJ1-2 and V is TRBV24-1; D not resolved. From germline, CDR1 is KGHDR and CDR2 SFDVKD. Deletions cut 5 bases from V and 0 bases from J, with 6 bases between. The CDR3 sequence is 13 residues long. The DNA for the CDR3 is TGTGCCACCAGTGCCACTTCTAACTATGGCTACACCTTC. It specifies CATSATSNYGYTF.

This clonotype was observed a handful of times. V usage is TRBV7-9 and J usage is TRBJ2-5, with D hard to call. Trimming took 3 bases from V and 2 from J, leaving 16 bases between them. CDR1 SEHNR and CDR2 FQNEAQ come from the germline V gene (reference sequence). The CDR3 length is 16 residues. The CDR3 sequence is CASSFTGASLQETQYF. As DNA, the CDR3 is TGTGCCAGCAGCTTCACCGGCGCCAGCCTACAAGAGACCCAGTACTTC.

Many counts were recorded for this clonotype. This chain connects TRBV29-1 to TRBJ2-1; 12 positions agree with TRBD1. The ends lost 7 bases at V and 5 bases at J; junction bases unmatched: 3. From germline, CDR1 is SQVTM and CDR2 ANQGSEA. The CDR3 has 13 amino acids. CDR3 coding DNA: TGCAGCGCCGGGACAGGGGGCCACAATGAGCAGTTCTTC. It translates to CSAGTGGHNEQFF.

The table lists this clonotype with a few counts. This chain links TRBV6-1 with TRBJ2-3; D may match TRBD1 or TRBD2 (5 bases each). This CDR3 spans 16 amino acids. With 7 bases removed from V and 4 bases from J, the gap between germline ends came to 21 bases. Germline V gene lookup returns CDR1 MNHNS and CDR2 SASEGT. CDR3 nucleotide sequence: TGTGCCAGCACCAGAAGGGGACCACCTTATTCAGATACGCAGTATTTT. It translates to CASTRRGPPYSDTQYF.

The rearrangement links TRBV19 to TRBJ1-2; a possible D gene is TRBD1 (5 bases). CDR1 and CDR2 (germline): LNHDA, SQIVND (reference sequence). The CDR3 spans 15 residues. The V gene lost 2 bases and the J gene lost 2 bases, with 12 bases spanning the gap. CDR3 in DNA: TGTGCCAGTAGTATAATTGGACAAACAAACTATGGCTACACCTTC. Translating it yields CASSIIGQTNYGYTF.

This clonotype was detected a few times. The chain has TRBV4-1 and TRBJ2-7, with a tentative D call TRBD1 (6 bases). The CDR3 length is 15 residues. CDR1 is MGHRA and CDR2 is YSYEKL in the germline V gene. V was trimmed by 6 bases and J by 0 bases, leaving 15 bases between them. The CDR3 coding sequence is TGCGCCAGCAGTCCCACAGGGAAGACCTCCTACGAGCAGTACTTC. This codes for CASSPTGKTSYEQYF.

This clonotype occurred many times. This chain uses TRBV15 with TRBJ1-2; D is unresolved. Germline lookup yields CDR1 LNHNV and CDR2 YYDKDF (reference sequence). The CDR3 contains 13 residues. Trimming cost V 3 bases and J 8 bases, with 13 bases left between them. In DNA, the CDR3 is TGTGCCACCAGCAGTGGGGTGTTGGGGGGCTACACCTTC. Amino acids: CATSSGVLGGYTF.

This chain joins TRBV7-2 and TRBJ2-1; D is unresolved. Germline V gene sequence: CDR1 SGHTA, CDR2 FQGNSA. The CDR3 contains 16 residues. The V and J ends lost 2 bases and 4 bases respectively, with 15 bases between them. The CDR3 loop reads CASSLYQSELYNEQFF. Here the CDR3 DNA reads TGTGCCAGCAGCTTATATCAATCAGAGCTATACAATGAGCAGTTCTTC.

Written as DNA, the CDR3 is TGTGCCATCAGTCTACCGGGCCCACTCGCGGATACGCAGTATTTT. As protein: CAISLPGPLADTQYF. J is TRBJ2-3 and V is TRBV10-3; D gene uncertain. Germline V gene data show CDR1 as ENHRY and CDR2 as SYGVKD. The length of the CDR3 is 15 residues. V was clipped by 5 bases and J by 6 bases, with 18 bases between them.

This chain links TRBV20-1 with TRBJ2-5, with 8 bases lining up with TRBD2. The germline V gene encodes CDR1 DFQATT and CDR2 SNEGSKA (reference sequence). This CDR3 is 13 amino acids long. Losses at the gene ends were 6 bases for V and 5 bases for J; bases not matched to a gene: 8. The CDR3, as DNA: TGCAGTGCCCAACAACGCGGGAGGGAGACCCAGTACTTC. Amino acid sequence: CSAQQRGRETQYF.

The table lists this clonotype with a few counts. This sequence joins TRBV24-1 and TRBJ2-3, with D perhaps matching TRBD2 (6 bases). Per germline, CDR1 KGHDR and CDR2 SFDVKD. CDR3 length: 14 amino acids. The V end was cut by 5 bases, the J end by 4 bases, with 12 bases between. CDR3 sequence: CATSVLGSSDTQYF. DNA of the CDR3: TGTGCCACCAGTGTTCTCGGGAGCTCAGATACGCAGTATTTT.

This clonotype has just a few counts. This chain connects TRBV30 to TRBJ1-2; D perhaps matches TRBD1 (5 bases). Germline CDR1 reads GTSNPN; CDR2 reads SVGIG (reference sequence). Trimming shortened V by 4 bases and J by 2 bases, and 11 bases separated the two germline ends. This CDR3 contains 13 residues. The CDR3 DNA is TGTGCCTGGATTGACAGAGCGAACTATGGCTACACCTTC. This encodes CAWIDRANYGYTF.

This clonotype was counted a few times. The chain employs TRBV5-1 and TRBJ2-5; D is unresolved. CDR3 length: 14 amino acids. Germline V gene sequence: CDR1 SGHRS, CDR2 YFSETQ. The ends were cut back, 4 bases at V and 7 bases at J, with 17 bases in the middle. CDR3 coding DNA: TGCGCCAGCAGCCTCGAGCGAGAGGAAGGGACCCAGTACTTC. It is translated as CASSLEREEGTQYF.

The chain is built from TRBV7-3 and TRBJ2-1; TRBD1 matches 8 bases. Germline CDR1 and CDR2: SGHTA and FQGTGA. The CDR3 covers 16 residues. J gave up 2 bases and V 2 bases, and 5 bases lay outside the gene matches. CDR3 residues: CASSLDRGQPYNEQFF. CDR3 DNA: TGTGCCAGCAGCTTAGACAGGGGACAGCCCTACAATGAGCAGTTCTTC.

This clonotype has only a few counts. The chain joins TRBV5-1 to TRBJ2-5, with 11 bases lining up with TRBD2. Germline values: CDR1 SGHRS, CDR2 YFSETQ. The CDR3 contains 17 residues. V shed 0 bases, J shed 2 bases, and the junction held 6 bases outside the gene matches. CDR3: CASSLAPSGGRQETQYF. DNA of the CDR3: TGCGCCAGCAGCTTGGCACCTAGCGGGGGGCGACAAGAGACCCAGTACTTC.

The V call is TRBV7-9, the J call TRBJ2-3; D is ambiguous. Germline CDR1 SEHNR, CDR2 FQNEAQ (reference sequence). This CDR3 has 14 amino acids. V gave up 3 bases and J gave up 1 base, with 8 bases separating them. The CDR3 loop is CASSFVSGTDTQYF. CDR3 nucleotide sequence: TGTGCCAGCAGCTTCGTGAGTGGCACAGATACGCAGTATTTT.

This chain uses TRBV5-5 with TRBJ1-5; D gene ambiguous. This CDR3 region has 17 residues. The germline V gene has CDR1 SGHKS and CDR2 YYEKEE (reference sequence). V shed 4 bases and J shed 0 bases, with 17 bases lying between them. The CDR3 nucleotides read TGTGCCAGCAGCCCCCTCGGCGGAGACGGTAGCAATCAGCCCCAGCATTTT. Residues: CASSPLGGDGSNQPQHF. The variable domain in full, completed from reference TRBV5-5 and TRBJ1-5, reads DAGVTQSPTHLIKTRGQQVTLRCSPISGHKSVSWYQQVLGQGPQFIFQYYEKEERGRGNFPDRFSARQFPNYSSELNVNALLLGDSALYLCASSPLGGDGSNQPQHFGDGTRLSIL.

The chain joins TRBV6-5 to TRBJ2-1, with D possibly being TRBD2 (6 bases). The V end lost 7 bases, the J end lost 7 bases, and 8 bases lay between the germline ends. The CDR3 consists of 11 residues. The V gene's germline CDR1 is MNHEY and CDR2 SVGAGI. This CDR3 reads CASNRGNEQFF. Written as DNA, the CDR3 is TGTGCCAGCAACCGGGGGAATGAGCAGTTCTTC.

This chain links TRBV6-1 with TRBJ2-3; 9 nucleotides agree with TRBD1. The CDR3 runs 16 residues. Germline V gene lookup returns CDR1 MNHNS and CDR2 SASEGT. Trimming took 3 bases from V and 1 from J; bases not matched to a gene: 5. As DNA, the CDR3 is TGTGCCAGCAGTGATCTGTGGACAGGGGGCACAGATACGCAGTATTTT. Its protein is CASSDLWTGGTDTQYF.

This clonotype turned up a few times. This sequence joins TRBV12-3 or TRBV12-4 and TRBJ2-7; D not resolved. CDR3 length: 12 residues. The V gene lost 2 bases and the J gene lost 6 bases, with 8 bases spanning the gap. The CDR3 loop is CASSLQPAEQYF. CDR3 DNA: TGTGCCAGCAGTTTACAGCCGGCCGAGCAGTACTTC.

The chain links TRBV27 to TRBJ1-6; D unclear. Germline-derived CDR1 and CDR2 are MNHEY and SMNVEV (reference sequence). The CDR3 consists of 15 residues. Trimming took off 5 bases at V and 2 bases at J, with 10 bases between the two ends. Here the CDR3 reads CASSTSGAYNSPLHF. Written as DNA, the CDR3 is TGTGCCAGCAGTACAAGCGGGGCCTATAATTCACCCCTCCACTTT.